The sequence of this TCR beta chain was determined in a study of early T cells in non-severe SARS-CoV-2 infection. Study results and caveats: In VDJdb matching, anti-spike CD8 responses were favored while private and CD4 specificities went missing.

TCRdb itself ran the 5' RACE reads through MiXCR, one entry per CDR3 protein. The sample has tens of thousands of distinct CDR3 sequences, 8.5% to 10% seen once. Germline assignment: CDR1 MNHEY and CDR2 SVGEGT. The V gene end was trimmed by 3 bases and the J gene end by 7 bases; junction bases not matched to a gene: 5. CDR3 size: 15 residues. In this sample, this clonotype turned up a few times. Its specificity is unknown. The sample consisted of whole blood. This chain uses TRBV6-2 or TRBV6-3 with TRBJ2-1; 11 bases are a match to TRBD2. This clonotype originated in an adult who was a healthcare worker with PCR-confirmed SARS-CoV-2 infection or an uninfected control (not recorded which). The CDR3 DNA sequence: TGTGCCAGCAGTTATTTAGCGGGAGGGATAAATGAGCAGTTCTTC. This codes for CASSYLAGGINEQFF.